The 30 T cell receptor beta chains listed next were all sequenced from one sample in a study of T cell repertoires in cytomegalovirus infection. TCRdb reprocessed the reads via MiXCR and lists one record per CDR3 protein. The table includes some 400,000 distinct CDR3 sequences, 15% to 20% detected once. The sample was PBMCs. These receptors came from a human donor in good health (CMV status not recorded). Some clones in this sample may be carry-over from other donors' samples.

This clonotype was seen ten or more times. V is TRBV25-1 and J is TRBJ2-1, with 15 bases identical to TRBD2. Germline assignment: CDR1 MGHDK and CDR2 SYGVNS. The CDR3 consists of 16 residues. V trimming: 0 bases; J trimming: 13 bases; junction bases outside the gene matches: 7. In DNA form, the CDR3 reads TGTGCCAGCAGTGAATATCCCGGACTAGCGGGGGGGGCTCAGTTCTTC. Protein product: CASSEYPGLAGGAQFF.

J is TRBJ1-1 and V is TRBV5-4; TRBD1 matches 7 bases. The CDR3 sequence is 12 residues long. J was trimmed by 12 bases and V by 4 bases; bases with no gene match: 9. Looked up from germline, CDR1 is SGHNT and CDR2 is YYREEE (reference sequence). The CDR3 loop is CASSTGDSQPFF. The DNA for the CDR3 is TGTGCCAGCAGCACCGGGGACAGCCAGCCTTTCTTT.

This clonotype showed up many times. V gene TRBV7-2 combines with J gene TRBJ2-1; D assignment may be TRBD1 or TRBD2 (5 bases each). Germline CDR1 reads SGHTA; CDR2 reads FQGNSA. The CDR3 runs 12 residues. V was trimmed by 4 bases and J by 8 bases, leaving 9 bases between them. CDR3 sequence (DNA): TGTGCCAGCAGCTGGGGGTTCTATGAGCAGTTCTTC. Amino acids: CASSWGFYEQFF.

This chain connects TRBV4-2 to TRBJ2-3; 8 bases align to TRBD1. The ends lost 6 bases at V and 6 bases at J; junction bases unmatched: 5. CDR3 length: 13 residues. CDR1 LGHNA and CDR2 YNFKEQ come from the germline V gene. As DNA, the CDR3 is TGTGCCAGCAGTAACGGACAGGGTGATACGCAGTATTTT. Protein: CASSNGQGDTQYF.

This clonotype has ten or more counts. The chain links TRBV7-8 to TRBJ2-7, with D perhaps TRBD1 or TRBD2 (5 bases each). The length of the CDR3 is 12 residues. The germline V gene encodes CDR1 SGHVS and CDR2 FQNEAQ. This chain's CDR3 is CASSLGLGTVVV. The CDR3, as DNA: TGTGCCAGCAGCTTAGGGCTTGGGACGGTGGTGGTC.

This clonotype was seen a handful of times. The CDR3 DNA reads TGCAGTGCCGTTAGCGGGAGCTACGAGCAGTACTTC. This encodes CSAVSGSYEQYF. The J gene is TRBJ2-7, the V gene TRBV20-1; 9 positions match TRBD2. This CDR3 spans 12 amino acids. Germline V gives CDR1 DFQATT, CDR2 SNEGSKA (reference sequence). The ends lost 6 bases at V and 3 bases at J; junction bases unmatched: 3.

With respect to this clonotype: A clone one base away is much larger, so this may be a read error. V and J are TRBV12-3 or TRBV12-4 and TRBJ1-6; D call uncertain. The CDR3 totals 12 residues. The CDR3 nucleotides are TGTGCCAGCAGTTTATGGGATTCACACCTCCACTTT. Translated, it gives CASSLWDSHLHF.

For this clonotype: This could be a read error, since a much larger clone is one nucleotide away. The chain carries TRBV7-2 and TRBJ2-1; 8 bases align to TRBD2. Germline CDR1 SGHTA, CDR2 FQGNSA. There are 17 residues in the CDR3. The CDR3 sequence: CASREGGAGVSYHEQFF. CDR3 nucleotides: TGTGCCAGCAGGGAGGGTGGAGCGGGAGTATCCTACCATGAGCAGTTCTTC.

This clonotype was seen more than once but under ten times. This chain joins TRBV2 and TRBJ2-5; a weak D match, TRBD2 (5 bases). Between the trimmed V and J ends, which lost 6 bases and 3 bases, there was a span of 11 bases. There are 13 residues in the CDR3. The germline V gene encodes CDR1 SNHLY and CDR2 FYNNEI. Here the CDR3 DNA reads TGTGCCAGCAGCGGGTCGAGGGAAGAGACCCAGTACTTC. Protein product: CASSGSREETQYF.

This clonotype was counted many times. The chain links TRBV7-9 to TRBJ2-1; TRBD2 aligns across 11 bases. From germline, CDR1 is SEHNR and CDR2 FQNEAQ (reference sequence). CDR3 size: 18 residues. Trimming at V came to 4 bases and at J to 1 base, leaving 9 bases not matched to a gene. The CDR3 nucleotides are TGTGCCAGCAGCTCAGCCATGACTAGCGGGACGTCCTACAATGAGCAGTTCTTC. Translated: CASSSAMTSGTSYNEQFF.

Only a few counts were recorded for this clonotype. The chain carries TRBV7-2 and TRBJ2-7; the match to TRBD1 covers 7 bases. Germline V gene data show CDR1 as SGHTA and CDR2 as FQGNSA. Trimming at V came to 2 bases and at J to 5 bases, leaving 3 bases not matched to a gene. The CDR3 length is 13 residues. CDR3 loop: CASSLIQGDEQYF. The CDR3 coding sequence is TGTGCCAGCAGCTTAATCCAGGGGGACGAGCAGTACTTC.

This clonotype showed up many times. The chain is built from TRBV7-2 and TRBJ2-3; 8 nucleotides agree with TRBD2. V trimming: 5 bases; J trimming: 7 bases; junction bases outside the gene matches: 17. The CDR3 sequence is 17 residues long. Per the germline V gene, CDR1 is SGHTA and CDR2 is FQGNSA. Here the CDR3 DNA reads TGTGCCAGCAGCCACCCTCGGCGCGGGAGGTTGTCAAATACGCAGTATTTT. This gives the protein CASSHPRRGRLSNTQYF.

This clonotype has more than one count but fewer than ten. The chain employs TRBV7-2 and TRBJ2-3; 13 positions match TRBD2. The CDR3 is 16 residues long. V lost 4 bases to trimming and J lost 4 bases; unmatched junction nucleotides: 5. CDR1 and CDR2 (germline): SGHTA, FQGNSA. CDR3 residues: CASSSGLAGPADTQYF. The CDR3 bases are TGTGCCAGCAGCTCGGGACTAGCGGGGCCCGCAGATACGCAGTATTTT.

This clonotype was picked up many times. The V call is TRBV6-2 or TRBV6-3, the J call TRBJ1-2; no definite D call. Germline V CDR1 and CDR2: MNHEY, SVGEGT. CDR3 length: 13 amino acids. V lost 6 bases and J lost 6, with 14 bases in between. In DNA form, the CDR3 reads TGTGCCAGCAGAGTAGACGGGGAAGATGGCTACACCTTC. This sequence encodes CASRVDGEDGYTF.

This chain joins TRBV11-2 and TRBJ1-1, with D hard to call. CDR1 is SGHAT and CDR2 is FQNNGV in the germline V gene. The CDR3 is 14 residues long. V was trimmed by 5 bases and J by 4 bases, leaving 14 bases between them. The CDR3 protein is CASSPPGMATEAFF. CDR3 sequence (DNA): TGTGCCAGCAGCCCGCCGGGGATGGCCACTGAAGCTTTCTTT.

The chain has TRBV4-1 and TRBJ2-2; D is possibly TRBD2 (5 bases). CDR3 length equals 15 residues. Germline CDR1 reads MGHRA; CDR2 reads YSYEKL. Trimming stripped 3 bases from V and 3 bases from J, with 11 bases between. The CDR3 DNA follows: TGCGCCAGCAGCCATAAGGACTTTGACACCGGGGAGCTGTTTTTT. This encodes CASSHKDFDTGELFF.

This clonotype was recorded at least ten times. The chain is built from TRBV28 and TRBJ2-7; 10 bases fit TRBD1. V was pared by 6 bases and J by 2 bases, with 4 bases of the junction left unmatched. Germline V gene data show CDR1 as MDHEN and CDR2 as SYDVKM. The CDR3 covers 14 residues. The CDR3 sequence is CASRLGQGPYEQYF. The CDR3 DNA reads TGTGCCAGCAGGCTGGGACAGGGGCCCTACGAGCAGTACTTC.

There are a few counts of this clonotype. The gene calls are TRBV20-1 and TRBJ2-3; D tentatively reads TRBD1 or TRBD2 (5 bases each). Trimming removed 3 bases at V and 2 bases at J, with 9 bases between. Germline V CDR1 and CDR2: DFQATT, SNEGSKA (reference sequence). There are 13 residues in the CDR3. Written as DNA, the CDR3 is TGCAGTGCTAGGGGGGTCCTCACAGATACGCAGTATTTT. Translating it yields CSARGVLTDTQYF.

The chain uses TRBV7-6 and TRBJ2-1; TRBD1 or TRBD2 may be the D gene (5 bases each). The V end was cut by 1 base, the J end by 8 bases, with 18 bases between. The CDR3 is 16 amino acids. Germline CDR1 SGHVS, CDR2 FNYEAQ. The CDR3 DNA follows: TGTGCCAGCAGCTTAGGCGGGCAGGGTAAGAGGGATGAGCAGTTCTTC. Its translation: CASSLGGQGKRDEQFF.

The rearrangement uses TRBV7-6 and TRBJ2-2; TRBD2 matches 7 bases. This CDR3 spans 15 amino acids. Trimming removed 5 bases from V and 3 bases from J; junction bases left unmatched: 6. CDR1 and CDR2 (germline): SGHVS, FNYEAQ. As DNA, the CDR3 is TGTGCCAGCAGCAGCACTAGCGTTGACACCGGGGAGCTGTTTTTT. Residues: CASSSTSVDTGELFF.

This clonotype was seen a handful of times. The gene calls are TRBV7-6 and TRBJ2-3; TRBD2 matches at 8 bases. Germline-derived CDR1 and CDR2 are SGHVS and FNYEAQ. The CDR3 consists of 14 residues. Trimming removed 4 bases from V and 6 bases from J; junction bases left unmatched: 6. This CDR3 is CASSSGGRRDTQYF. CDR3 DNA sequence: TGTGCCAGCAGCTCTGGCGGGAGGCGCGATACGCAGTATTTT.

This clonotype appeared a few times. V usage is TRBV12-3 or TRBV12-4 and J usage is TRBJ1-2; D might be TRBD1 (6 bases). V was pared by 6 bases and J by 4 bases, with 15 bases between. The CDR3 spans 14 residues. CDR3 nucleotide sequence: TGTGCCAGCAGCAACGAGGGACAAGTCTATGGCTACACCTTC. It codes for CASSNEGQVYGYTF.

The CDR3 coding sequence is TGTGCCAGCAGTTACACGGACAGGGGAAATGAAAAACTGTTTTTT. The encoded protein is CASSYTDRGNEKLFF. The chain is built from TRBV6-5 and TRBJ1-4; 9 bases align to TRBD1. Germline CDR1 and CDR2: MNHEY and SVGAGI. V dropped 2 bases and J dropped 5; count of bases not matched to a gene: 3. The CDR3 length is 15 residues.

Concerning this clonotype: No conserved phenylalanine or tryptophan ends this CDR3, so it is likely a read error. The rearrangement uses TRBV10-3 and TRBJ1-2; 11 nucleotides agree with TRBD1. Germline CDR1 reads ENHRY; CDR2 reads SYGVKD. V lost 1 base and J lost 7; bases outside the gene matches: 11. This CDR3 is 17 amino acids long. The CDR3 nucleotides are TGTGCCATCAGTGAGTGGTTAGGGACAGGGGGATCGAGTGGCTACACCTTA. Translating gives CAISEWLGTGGSSGYTL.

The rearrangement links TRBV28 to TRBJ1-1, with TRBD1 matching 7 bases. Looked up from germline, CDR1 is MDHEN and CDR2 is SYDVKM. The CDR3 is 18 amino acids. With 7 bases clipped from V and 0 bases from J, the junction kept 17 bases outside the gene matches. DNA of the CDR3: TGTGCCAGCACCGCCGCGGGGACAGAACATTTACTGAACACTGAAGCTTTCTTT. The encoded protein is CASTAAGTEHLLNTEAFF.

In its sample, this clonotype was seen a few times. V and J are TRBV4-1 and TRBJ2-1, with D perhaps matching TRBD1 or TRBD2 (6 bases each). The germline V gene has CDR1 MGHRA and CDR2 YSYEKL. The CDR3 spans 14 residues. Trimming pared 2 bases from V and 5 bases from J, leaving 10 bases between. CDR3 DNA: TGCGCCAGCAGCCAAACGGGGGCAGACAATGAGCAGTTCTTC. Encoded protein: CASSQTGADNEQFF.

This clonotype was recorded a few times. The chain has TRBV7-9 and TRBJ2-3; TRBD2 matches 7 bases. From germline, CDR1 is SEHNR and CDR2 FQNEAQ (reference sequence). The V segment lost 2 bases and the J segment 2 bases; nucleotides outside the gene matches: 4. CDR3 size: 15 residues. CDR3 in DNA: TGTGCCAGCAGCTTAATGGCGGGAGTCACAGATACGCAGTATTTT. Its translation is CASSLMAGVTDTQYF.

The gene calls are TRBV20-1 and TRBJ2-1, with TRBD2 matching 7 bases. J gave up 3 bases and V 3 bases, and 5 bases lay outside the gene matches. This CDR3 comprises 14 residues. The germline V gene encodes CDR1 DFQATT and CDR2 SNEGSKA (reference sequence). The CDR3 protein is CSASGASGYNEQFF. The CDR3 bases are TGCAGTGCTAGTGGAGCTAGCGGCTACAATGAGCAGTTCTTC.

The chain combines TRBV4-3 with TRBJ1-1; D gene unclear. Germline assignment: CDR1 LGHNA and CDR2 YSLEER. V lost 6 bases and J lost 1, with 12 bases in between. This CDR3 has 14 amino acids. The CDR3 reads CASRHPPKNTEAFF. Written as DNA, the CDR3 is TGCGCCAGCAGACACCCCCCGAAGAACACTGAAGCTTTCTTT.

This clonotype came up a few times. CDR3: CASSQGLGAGEQYF. CDR3 bases: TGCGCCAGCAGCCAAGGGCTAGGGGCTGGCGAGCAGTACTTC. The chain recombines TRBV4-1 with TRBJ2-7; perhaps TRBD1 as D (5 bases). There are 14 residues in the CDR3. V was shortened by 1 base and J by 6 bases, with 13 bases between the two germline ends. Looked up from germline, CDR1 is MGHRA and CDR2 is YSYEKL.